This T cell receptor (beta chain) was documented in a study of T-cell reconstitution after alpha-beta-depleted transplantation in children. Study-wide points: In some patients, recipient T cells and intrathymic progenitors surviving conditioning explained high day-60 diversity. It was reported that alpha-beta T cells came from several hundred expanded graft clones (about two months after transplant).

The TCRbeta library incorporated unique molecular identifiers. TCRdb re-called the PCR reads through MiXCR, storing one row per CDR3 protein. The sample contains approximately 650,000 distinct CDR3 sequences, less than 15% of which appear only once. Germline CDR1 reads SGHDT; CDR2 reads YYEEEE. V was clipped by 4 bases and J by 0 bases; unmatched bases: 9. The CDR3 is 17 amino acids. This clonotype came up a few times. What it binds is unknown. The chain recombines TRBV5-6 with TRBJ2-5, with TRBD2 matching over 10 bases. The source material was PBMCs, sampled before TCRalphabeta/CD19-depleted stem cell transplant. The origin of this receptor is a girl aged 2 to 10 with congenital amegakaryocytic thrombocytopenia, due to receive a stem cell transplant. Here the CDR3 reads CASSDRTSGADQETQYF. The CDR3 DNA sequence: TGTGCCAGCAGCGACCGGACTAGCGGAGCTGACCAAGAGACCCAGTACTTC.